This T cell receptor beta chain was profiled in a study of beta chain features in type 1 diabetes. Study results and caveats: Insertions were fewer and deletions more numerous at VDJ junctions in type 1 diabetes patients. Relative to healthy donors, patients appeared to have naive, central memory and Treg TCRB repertoires that were more similar. Moderate but significant shortening of TCRB CDR3s was recorded in all four CD4+ subsets from Type 1 diabetes patients.

Blood was drawn once from each donor into heparinised tubes. The draws averaged about 120 mL. In this sample, this clone turned up a few times. Its antigen is not known. Reverse transcription of all isolated RNA meant that expressed TCRB transcripts were sequenced. Read counts averaged around 3.6 million for samples of naive, central memory and regulatory T cells. Repertoires were generated with immunoSEQ multiplex PCR, while TCRdb's copy carries only in-frame clones and drops some. The sample carries about 230,000 clones, around 15% recorded once. The receptor was isolated from a man aged 30 to 45 with type 1 diabetes. The sample comprised naive CD4+ T cells from blood.

The CDR3 is CASSLAPGQGSYNEQFF. The CDR3 DNA follows: TGTGCCAGCAGCTTAGCCCCGGGACAGGGATCCTACAATGAGCAGTTCTTC. The V and J genes are TRBV7-9 and TRBJ2-1; 9 bases map to TRBD1. V lost 0 bases, J lost 1 base, and 4 bases stayed unmatched. This CDR3 comprises 17 residues. CDR1 and CDR2 (germline): SEHNR, FQNEAQ (reference sequence).